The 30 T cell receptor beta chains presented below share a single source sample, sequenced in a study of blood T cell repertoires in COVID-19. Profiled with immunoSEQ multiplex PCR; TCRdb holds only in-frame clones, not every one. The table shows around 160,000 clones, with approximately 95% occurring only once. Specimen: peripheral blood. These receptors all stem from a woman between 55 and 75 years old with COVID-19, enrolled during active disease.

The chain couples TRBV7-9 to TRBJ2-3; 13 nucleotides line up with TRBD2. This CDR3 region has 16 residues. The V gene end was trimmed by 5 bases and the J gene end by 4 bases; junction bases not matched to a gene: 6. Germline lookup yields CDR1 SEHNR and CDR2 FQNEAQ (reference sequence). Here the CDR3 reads CASSPPGLAGSDTQYF. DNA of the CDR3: TGTGCCAGCAGCCCACCGGGACTAGCGGGGTCAGATACGCAGTATTTT.

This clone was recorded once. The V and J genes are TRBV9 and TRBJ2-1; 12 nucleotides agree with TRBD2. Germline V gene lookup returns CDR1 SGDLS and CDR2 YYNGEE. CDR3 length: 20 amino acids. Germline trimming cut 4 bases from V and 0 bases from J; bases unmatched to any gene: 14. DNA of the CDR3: TGTGCCAGCAGCCCGAGGAGTAGGCTAGCGGGGGGGAGCTCCTACAATGAGCAGTTCTTC. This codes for CASSPRSRLAGGSSYNEQFF. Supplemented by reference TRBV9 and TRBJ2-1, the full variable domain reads DSGVTQTPKHLITATGQRVTLRCSPRSGDLSVYWYQQSLDQGLQFLIQYYNGEERAKGNILERFSAQQFPDLHSELNLSSLELGDSALYFCASSPRSRLAGGSSYNEQFFGPGTRLTVL.

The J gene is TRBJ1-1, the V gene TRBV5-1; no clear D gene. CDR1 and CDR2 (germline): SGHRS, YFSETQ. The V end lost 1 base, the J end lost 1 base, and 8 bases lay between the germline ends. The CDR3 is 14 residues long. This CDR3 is CASSLSGRNTEAFF. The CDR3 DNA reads TGCGCCAGCAGCTTGAGTGGCAGGAACACTGAAGCTTTCTTT. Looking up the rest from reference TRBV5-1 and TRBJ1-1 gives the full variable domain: KAGVTQTPRYLIKTRGQQVTLSCSPISGHRSVSWYQQTPGQGLQFLFEYFSETQRNKGNFPGRFSGRQFSNSRSEMNVSTLELGDSALYLCASSLSGRNTEAFFGQGTRLTVV.

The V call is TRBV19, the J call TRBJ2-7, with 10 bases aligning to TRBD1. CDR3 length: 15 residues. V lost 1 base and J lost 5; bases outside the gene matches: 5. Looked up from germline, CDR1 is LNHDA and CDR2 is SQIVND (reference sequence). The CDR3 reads CASSIGRDRGHEQYF. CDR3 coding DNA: TGTGCCAGTAGTATAGGCCGGGACAGGGGCCACGAGCAGTACTTC.

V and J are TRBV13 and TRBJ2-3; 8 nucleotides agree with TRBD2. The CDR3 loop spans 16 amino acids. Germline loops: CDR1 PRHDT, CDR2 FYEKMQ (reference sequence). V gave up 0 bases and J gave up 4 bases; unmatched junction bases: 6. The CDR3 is CASSLGWAGGPDTQYF. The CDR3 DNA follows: TGTGCCAGCAGCTTAGGCTGGGCGGGGGGTCCAGATACGCAGTATTTT.

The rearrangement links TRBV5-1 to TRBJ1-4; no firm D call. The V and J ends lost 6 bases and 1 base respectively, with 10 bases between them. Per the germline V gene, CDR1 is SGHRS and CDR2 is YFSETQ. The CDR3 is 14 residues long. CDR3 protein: CASNDGETNEKLFF. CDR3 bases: TGCGCCAGCAACGACGGGGAAACTAATGAAAAACTGTTTTTT.

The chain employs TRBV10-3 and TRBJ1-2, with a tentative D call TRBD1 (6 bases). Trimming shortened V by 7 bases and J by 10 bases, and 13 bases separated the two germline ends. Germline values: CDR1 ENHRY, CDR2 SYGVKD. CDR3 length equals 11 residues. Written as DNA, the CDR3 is TGTGCCATCAATGGGGGCAGCCACTACACCTTC. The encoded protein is CAINGGSHYTF.

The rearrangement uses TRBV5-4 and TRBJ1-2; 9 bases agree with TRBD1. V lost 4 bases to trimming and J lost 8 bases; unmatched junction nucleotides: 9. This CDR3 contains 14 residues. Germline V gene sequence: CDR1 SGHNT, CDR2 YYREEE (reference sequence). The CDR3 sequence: CASSEWTGVRGYTF. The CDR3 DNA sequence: TGTGCCAGCAGCGAGTGGACAGGGGTCCGGGGCTACACCTTC.

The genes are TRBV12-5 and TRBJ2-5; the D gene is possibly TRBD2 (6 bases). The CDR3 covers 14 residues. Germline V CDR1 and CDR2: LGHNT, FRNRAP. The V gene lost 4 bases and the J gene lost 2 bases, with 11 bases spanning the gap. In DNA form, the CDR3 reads TGTGCTAGTGGTTCCGGCGGGGCACAAGAGACCCAGTACTTC. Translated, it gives CASGSGGAQETQYF.

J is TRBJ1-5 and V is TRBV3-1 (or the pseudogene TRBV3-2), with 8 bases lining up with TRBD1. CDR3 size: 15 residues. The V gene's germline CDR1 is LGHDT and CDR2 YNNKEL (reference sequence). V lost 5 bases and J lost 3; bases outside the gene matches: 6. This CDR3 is CASSGGQDNNQPQHF. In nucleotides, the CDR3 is TGTGCCAGCAGCGGGGGACAGGATAACAATCAGCCCCAGCATTTT.

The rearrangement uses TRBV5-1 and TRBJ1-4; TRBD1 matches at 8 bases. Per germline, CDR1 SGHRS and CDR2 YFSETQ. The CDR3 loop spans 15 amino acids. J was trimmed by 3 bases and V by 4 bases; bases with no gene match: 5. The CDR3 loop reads CASSRTGGSNEKLFF. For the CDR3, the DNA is TGCGCCAGCAGCAGAACAGGGGGGTCTAATGAAAAACTGTTTTTT.

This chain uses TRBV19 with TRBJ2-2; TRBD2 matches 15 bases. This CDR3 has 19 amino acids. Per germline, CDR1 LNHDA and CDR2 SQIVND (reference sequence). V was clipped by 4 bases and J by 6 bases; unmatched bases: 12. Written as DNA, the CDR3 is TGTGCCAGTAGTACGGGACTAGCGGGGGGCCGAAGGTACGCCGGGGAGCTGTTTTTT. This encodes CASSTGLAGGRRYAGELFF.

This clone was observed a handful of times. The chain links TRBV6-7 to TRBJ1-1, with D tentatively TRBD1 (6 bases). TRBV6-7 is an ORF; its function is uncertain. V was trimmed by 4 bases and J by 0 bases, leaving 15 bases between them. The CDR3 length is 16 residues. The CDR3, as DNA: TGTGCCAGCAGTTCACGACAGGAGCCTATGAACACTGAAGCTTTCTTT. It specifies CASSSRQEPMNTEAFF.

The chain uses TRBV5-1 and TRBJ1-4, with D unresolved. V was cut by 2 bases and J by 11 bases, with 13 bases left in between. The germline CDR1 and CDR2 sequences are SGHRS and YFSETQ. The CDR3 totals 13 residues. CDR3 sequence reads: CASSFAQEEKLFF. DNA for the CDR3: TGCGCCAGCAGCTTTGCGCAGGAGGAGAAACTGTTTTTT.

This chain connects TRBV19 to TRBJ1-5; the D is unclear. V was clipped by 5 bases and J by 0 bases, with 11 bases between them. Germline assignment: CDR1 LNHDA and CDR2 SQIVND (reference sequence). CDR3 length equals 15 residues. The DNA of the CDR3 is TGTGCCAGTAGTCCGCAGTTTAATAGCAATCAGCCCCAGCATTTT. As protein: CASSPQFNSNQPQHF.

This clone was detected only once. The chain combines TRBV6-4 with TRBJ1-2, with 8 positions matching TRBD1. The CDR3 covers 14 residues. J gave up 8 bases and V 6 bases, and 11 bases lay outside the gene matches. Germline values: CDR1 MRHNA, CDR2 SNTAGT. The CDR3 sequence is CASRDAGGAGGYTF. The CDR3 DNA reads TGTGCCAGCAGGGATGCAGGGGGCGCTGGGGGCTACACCTTC.

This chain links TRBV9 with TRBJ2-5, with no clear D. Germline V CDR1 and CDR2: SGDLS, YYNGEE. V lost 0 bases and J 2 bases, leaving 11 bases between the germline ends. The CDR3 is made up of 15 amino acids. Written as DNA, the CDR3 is TGTGCCAGCAGCGTAGGCACAGTCCTACAAGAGACCCAGTACTTC. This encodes CASSVGTVLQETQYF. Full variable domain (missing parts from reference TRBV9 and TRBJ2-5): DSGVTQTPKHLITATGQRVTLRCSPRSGDLSVYWYQQSLDQGLQFLIQYYNGEERAKGNILERFSAQQFPDLHSELNLSSLELGDSALYFCASSVGTVLQETQYFGPGTRLLVL.

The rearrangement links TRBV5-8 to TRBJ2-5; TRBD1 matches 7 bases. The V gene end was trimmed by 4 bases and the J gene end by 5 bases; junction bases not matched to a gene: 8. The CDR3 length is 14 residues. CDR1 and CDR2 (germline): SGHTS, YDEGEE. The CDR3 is CASSKGTVKETQYF. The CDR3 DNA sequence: TGTGCCAGCAGCAAAGGGACAGTAAAGGAGACCCAGTACTTC.

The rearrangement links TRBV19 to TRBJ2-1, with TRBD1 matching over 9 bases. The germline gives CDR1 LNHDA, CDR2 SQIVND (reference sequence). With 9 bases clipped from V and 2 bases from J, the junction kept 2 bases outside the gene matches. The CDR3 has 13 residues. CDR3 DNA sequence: TGTGCCAGCGACAGGGGGGCCTACAATGAGCAGTTCTTC. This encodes CASDRGAYNEQFF. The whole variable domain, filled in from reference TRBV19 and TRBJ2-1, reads DGGITQSPKYLFRKEGQNVTLSCEQNLNHDAMYWYRQDPGQGLRLIYYSQIVNDFQKGDIAEGYSVSREKKESFPLTVTSAQKNPTAFYLCASDRGAYNEQFFGPGTRLTVL.

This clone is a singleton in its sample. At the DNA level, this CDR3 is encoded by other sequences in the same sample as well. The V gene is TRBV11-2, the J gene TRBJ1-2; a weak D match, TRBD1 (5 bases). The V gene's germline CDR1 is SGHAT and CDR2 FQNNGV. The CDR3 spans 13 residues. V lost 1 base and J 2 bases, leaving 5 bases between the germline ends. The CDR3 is CASSLAGNYGYTF. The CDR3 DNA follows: TGTGCCAGCAGCTTAGCAGGGAACTATGGCTACACCTTC.

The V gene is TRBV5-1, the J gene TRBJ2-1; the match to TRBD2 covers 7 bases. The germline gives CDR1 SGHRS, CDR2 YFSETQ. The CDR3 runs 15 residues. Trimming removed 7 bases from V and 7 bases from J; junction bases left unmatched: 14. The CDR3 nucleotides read TGCGCCAGCGCGACTTTTGGGGGGGTCGAAAATGAGCAGTTCTTC. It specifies CASATFGGVENEQFF.

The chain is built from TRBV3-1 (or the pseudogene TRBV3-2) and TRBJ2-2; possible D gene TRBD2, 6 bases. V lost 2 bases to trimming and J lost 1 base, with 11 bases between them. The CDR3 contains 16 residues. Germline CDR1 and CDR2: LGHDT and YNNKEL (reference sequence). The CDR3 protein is CASSQSPGLNTGELFF. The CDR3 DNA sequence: TGTGCCAGCAGCCAAAGCCCGGGACTGAACACCGGGGAGCTGTTTTTT.

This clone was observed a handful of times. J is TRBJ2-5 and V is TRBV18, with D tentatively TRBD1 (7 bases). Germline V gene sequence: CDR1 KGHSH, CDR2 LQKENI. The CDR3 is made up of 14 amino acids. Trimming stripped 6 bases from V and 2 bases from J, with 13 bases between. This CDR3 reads CASSPAGQQETQYF. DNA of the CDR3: TGTGCCAGCTCGCCCGCGGGACAGCAAGAGACCCAGTACTTC.

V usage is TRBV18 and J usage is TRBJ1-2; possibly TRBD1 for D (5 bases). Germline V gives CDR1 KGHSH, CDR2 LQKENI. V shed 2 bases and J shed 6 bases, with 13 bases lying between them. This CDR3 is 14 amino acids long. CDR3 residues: CASSPGSQGNGYTF. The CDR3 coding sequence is TGTGCCAGCTCACCAGGATCGCAGGGTAATGGCTACACCTTC.

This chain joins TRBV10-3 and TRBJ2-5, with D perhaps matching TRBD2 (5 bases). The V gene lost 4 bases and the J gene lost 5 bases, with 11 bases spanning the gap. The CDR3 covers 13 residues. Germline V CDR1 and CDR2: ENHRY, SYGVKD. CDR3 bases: TGTGCCATCAGTGTCGGGTCGGGGGAGACCCAGTACTTC. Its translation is CAISVGSGETQYF.

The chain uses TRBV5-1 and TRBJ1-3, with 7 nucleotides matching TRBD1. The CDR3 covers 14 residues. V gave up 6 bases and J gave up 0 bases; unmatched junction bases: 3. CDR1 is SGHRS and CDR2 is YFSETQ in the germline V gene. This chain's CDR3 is CASMDRSSGNTIYF. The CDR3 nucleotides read TGCGCCAGCATGGACAGGAGCTCTGGAAACACCATATATTTT.

The CDR3 spells CASSQPSGSFNEQFF. CDR3 DNA sequence: TGCGCCAGCAGCCAGCCGTCAGGCAGTTTTAATGAGCAGTTCTTC. The gene calls are TRBV4-1 and TRBJ2-1; D unclear. Germline CDR1 reads MGHRA; CDR2 reads YSYEKL. CDR3 length: 15 residues. With 3 bases removed from V and 7 bases from J, the gap between germline ends came to 16 bases.

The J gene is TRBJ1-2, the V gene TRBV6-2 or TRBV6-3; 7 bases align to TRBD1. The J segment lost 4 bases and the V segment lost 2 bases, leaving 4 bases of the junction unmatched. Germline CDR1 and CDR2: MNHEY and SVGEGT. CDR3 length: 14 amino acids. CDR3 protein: CASSYGDSFYGYTF. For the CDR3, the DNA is TGTGCCAGCAGTTACGGGGACAGTTTCTATGGCTACACCTTC.

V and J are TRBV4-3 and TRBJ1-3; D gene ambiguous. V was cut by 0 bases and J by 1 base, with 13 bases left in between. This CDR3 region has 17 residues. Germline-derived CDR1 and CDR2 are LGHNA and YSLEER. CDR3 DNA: TGCGCCAGCAGCCAAGATACACCCTCATTTTCTGGAAACACCATATATTTT. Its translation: CASSQDTPSFSGNTIYF.

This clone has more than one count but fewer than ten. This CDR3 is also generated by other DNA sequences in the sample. CDR3 sequence reads: CASSPGTGFSPLHF. CDR3 nucleotides: TGTGCCAGCAGCCCCGGGACAGGGTTTTCCCCCCTCCACTTT. The gene calls are TRBV7-3 and TRBJ1-6; 9 bases align to TRBD1. Germline-derived CDR1 and CDR2 are SGHTA and FQGTGA. Unmatched junction bases numbered 9, after V lost 5 bases and J lost 13 bases. CDR3 length equals 14 residues.